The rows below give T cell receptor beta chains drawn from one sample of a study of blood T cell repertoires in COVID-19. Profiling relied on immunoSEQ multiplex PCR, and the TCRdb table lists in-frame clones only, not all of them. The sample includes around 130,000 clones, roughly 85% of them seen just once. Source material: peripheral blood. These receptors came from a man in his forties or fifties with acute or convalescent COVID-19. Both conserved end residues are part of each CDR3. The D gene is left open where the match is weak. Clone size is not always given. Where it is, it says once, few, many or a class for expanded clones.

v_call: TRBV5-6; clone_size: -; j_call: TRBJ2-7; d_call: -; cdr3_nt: TGTGCCAGCAGGGGCGGGCGGACGAGCTCCTACGAGCAGTACTTC; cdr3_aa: CASRGGRTSSYEQYF
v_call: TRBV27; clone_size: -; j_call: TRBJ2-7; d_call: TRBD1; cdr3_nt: TGTGCCAGCAGTAAGCACCCCCTGGGACAGGGGTACGAGCAGTACTTC; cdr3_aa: CASSKHPLGQGYEQYF
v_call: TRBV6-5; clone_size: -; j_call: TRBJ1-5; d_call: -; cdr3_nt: TGTGCCAGCTTGACTAGCGGGGAGCAGCCCCAGCATTTT; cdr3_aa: CASLTSGEQPQHF
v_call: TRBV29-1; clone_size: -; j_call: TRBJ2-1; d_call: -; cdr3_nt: TGCAGCGTTCTAGTAGATGAGCAGTTCTTC; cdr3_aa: CSVLVDEQFF
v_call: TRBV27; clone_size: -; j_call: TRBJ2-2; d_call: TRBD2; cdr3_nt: TGTGCCAGCAGATTACTAGCGGGGGTGTCGGGGGAGCTGTTTTTT; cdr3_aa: CASRLLAGVSGELFF
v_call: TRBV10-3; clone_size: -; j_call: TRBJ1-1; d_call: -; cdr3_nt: TGTGCCATCAGTCCACGGTCGCTGAACACTGAAGCTTTCTTT; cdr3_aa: CAISPRSLNTEAFF
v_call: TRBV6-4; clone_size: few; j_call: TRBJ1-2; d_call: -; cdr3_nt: TGTGCCAGCAGTGAGGAAGCAGGGGTGGGATATGGCTACACCTTC; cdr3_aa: CASSEEAGVGYGYTF
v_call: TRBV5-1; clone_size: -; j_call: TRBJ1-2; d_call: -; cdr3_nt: TGCGCCAGCAGCCTCCCCGGGGTGTCAAACTATGGCTACACCTTC; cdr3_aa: CASSLPGVSNYGYTF
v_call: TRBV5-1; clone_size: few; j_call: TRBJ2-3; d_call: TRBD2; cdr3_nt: TGCGCCAGCAGCGGGCGGACTAGCGGGGGGACCACAGATACGCAGTATTTT; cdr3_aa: CASSGRTSGGTTDTQYF
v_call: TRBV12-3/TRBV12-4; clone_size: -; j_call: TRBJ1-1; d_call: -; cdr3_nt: TGTGCCAGCACCCCCGGGGGATTCACTGAAGCTTTCTTT; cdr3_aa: CASTPGGFTEAFF
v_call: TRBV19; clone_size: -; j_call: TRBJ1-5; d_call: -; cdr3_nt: TGTGCCAGTAGAACAGGGACGGACCAGCCCCAGCATTTT; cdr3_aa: CASRTGTDQPQHF
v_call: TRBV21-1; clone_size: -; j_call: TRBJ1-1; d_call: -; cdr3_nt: TGTGCCAGCAGCAAATCCCCTTGGAGAGACACTGAAGCTTTCTTT; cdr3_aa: CASSKSPWRDTEAFF
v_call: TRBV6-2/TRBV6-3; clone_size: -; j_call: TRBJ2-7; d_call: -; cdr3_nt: TGTGCCAGCAGTTACCTCGCGTCCCGCCTCGAGCAGTACTTC; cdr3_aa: CASSYLASRLEQYF
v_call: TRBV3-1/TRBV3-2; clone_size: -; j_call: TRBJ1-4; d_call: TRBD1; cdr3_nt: TGTGCCAGCAGCCGTACGGGACAGTATGAAAAACTGTTTTTT; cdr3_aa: CASSRTGQYEKLFF
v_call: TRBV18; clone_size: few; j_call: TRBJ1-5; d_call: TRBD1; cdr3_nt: TGTGCCAGCTCCCATGGACAGGGCTTTCAGCCCCAGCATTTT; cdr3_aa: CASSHGQGFQPQHF
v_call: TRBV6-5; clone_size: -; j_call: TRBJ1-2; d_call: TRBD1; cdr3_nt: TGTGCCAGCAGTCCCCACAGGGGACCTAACTATGGCTACACCTTC; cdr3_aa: CASSPHRGPNYGYTF
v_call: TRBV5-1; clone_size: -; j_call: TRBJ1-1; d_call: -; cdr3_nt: TGCGCCAGCAGGGGGGCACAGGCGATTATGAACACTGAAGCTTTCTTT; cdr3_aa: CASRGAQAIMNTEAFF
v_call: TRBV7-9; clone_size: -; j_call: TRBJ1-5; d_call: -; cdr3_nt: TGTGCCAGCAGCCCCGGTAGAATTAATAGCAATCAGCCCCAGCATTTT; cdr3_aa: CASSPGRINSNQPQHF
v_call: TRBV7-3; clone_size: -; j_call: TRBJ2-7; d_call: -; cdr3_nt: TGTGCCAGCAGCTTAGAGGCGGGACTTCCCTACGAGCAGTACTTC; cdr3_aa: CASSLEAGLPYEQYF
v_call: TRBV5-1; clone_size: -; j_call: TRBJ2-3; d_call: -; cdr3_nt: TGCGCCAGCAGCTTCGTCTCGAGCACAGATACGCAGTATTTT; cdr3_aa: CASSFVSSTDTQYF
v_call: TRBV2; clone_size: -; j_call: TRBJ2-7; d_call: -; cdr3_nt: TGTGCCAGCAGTCTCGGACTGGAATCCTACGAGCAGTACTTC; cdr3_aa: CASSLGLESYEQYF
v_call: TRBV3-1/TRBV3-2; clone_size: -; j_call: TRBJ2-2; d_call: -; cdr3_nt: TGTGCCAGCAGCCAAGGACTCCCAGTCGGGGAGCTGTTTTTT; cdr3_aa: CASSQGLPVGELFF
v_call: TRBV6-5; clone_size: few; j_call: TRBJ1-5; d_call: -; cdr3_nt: TGTGCCAGCAGTTCGGACAGTTATAGCAATCAGCCCCAGCATTTT; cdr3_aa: CASSSDSYSNQPQHF
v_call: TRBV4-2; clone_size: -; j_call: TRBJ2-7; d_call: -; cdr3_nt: TGTGCCAGCAGCCAAGCCTGGCAAGGGGCGTTTGAAGAGCAGTACTTC; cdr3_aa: CASSQAWQGAFEEQYF
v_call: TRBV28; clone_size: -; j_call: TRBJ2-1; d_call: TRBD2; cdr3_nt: TGTGCCAGCATGGGTGGGTACCCTCAGCGGAGCGGGAGCGGCTACAATGAGCAGTTCTTC; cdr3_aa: CASMGGYPQRSGSGYNEQFF
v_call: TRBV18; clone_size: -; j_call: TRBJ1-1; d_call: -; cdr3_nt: TGTGCCAGCTCACCACCAACTGCTCGCGCTGAAGCTTTCTTT; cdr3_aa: CASSPPTARAEAFF
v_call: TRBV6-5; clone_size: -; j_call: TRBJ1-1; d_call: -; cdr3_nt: TGTGCCAGCAGTTACGGGGGCAGGGTCAACACTGAAGCTTTCTTT; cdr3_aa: CASSYGGRVNTEAFF
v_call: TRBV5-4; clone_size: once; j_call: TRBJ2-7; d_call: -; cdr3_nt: TGTGCCAGCAGCCCCAGCGGACGAGACTACGAGCAGTACTTC; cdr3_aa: CASSPSGRDYEQYF
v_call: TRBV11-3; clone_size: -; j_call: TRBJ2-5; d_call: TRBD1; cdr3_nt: TGTGCCAGCAGCTTTGGACAGGGCGCGACCCAGTACTTC; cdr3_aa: CASSFGQGATQYF
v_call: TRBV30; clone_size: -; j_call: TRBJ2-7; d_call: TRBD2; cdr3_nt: TGTGCCTGGAGGGGACTAGCGGGAGTGGGCGAGCAGTACTTC; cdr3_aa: CAWRGLAGVGEQYF
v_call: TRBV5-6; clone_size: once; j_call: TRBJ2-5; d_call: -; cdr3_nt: TGTGCCAGCAGCCTCCAGTCCGGCGGAGAGACCCAGTACTTC; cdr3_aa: CASSLQSGGETQYF
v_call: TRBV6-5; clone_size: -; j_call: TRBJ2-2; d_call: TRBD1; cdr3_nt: TGTGCCAGCAGTTACCAGGGGGCGAGGACCGGGGAGCTGTTTTTT; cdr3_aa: CASSYQGARTGELFF
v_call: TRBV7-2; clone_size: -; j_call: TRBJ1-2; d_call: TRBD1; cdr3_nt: TGTGCCAGCAGGATGAGGACAGGGACTGGGGGCGGCTACACCTTC; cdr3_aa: CASRMRTGTGGGYTF
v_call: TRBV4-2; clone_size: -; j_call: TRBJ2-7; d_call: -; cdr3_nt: TGTGCCAGCAGCCAAGGCGTCGCAGGGGAAAACTACGAGCAGTACTTC; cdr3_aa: CASSQGVAGENYEQYF
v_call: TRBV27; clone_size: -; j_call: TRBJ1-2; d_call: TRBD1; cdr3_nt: TGTGCCAGCAGTATCCGGGACAGCCTCTTCCCCTATGGCTACACCTTC; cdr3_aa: CASSIRDSLFPYGYTF
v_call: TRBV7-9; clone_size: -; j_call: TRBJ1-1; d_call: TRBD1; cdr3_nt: TGTGCCAGCAGCGCGTTACAGGGGGCGAGGACTGAAGCTTTCTTT; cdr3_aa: CASSALQGARTEAFF
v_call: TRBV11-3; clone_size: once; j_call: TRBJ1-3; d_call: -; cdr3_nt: TGTGCCAGCAGCTTATTGGGGAGCTCTGGAAACACCATATATTTT; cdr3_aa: CASSLLGSSGNTIYF
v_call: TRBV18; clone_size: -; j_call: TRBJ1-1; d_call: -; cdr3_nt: TGTGCCAGCTCACCTAGGGGCATGAACACTGAAGCTTTCTTT; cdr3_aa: CASSPRGMNTEAFF
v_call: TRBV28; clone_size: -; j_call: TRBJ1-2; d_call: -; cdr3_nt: TGTGCCAGCAGTGAAATTCGGGGTTTTAACTATGGCTACACCTTC; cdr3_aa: CASSEIRGFNYGYTF
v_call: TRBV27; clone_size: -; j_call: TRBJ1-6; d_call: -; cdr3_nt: TGTGCCAGCAGCCCAACGATGGGGAGGAGCTCCTATAATTCACCCCTCCACTTT; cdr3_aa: CASSPTMGRSSYNSPLHF
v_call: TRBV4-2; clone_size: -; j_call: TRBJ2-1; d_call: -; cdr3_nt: TGTGCCAGCAGCCAAGGGACTTACAATGAGCAGTTCTTC; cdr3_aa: CASSQGTYNEQFF
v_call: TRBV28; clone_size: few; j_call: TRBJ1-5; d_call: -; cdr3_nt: TGTGCCAGCTCGACAGGACCCAATCAGCCCCAGCATTTT; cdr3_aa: CASSTGPNQPQHF
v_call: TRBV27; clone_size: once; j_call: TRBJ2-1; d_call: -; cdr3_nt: TGTGCCAGCAGTCAAGACAGTCACAATGAGCAGTTCTTC; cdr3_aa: CASSQDSHNEQFF
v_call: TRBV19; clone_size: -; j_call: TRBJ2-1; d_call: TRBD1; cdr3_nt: TGTGCCAGTAGTTCCATCGACAGGGGGCGCAGTGAGCAGTTCTTC; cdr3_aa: CASSSIDRGRSEQFF
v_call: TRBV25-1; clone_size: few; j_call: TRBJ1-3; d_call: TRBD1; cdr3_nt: TGTGCCAGCAGTGAACGAGGGGGCGGAAACACCATATATTTT; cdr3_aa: CASSERGGGNTIYF
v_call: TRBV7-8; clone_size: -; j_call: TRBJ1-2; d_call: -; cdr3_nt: TGTGCCAGCAGCTTAGGGTTGAGCGGGGATGGCTACACCTTC; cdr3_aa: CASSLGLSGDGYTF
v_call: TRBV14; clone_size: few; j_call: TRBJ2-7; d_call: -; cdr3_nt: TGTGCCAGCAGCCAAGGATCCGGGTCCTACGAGCAGTACTTC; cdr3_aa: CASSQGSGSYEQYF
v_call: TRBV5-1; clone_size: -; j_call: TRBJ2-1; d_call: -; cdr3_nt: TGCGCCAGCAGAGCGGACAATGAGCAGTTCTTC; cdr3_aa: CASRADNEQFF
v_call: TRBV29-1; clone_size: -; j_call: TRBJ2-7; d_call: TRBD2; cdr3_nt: TGCAGCACCGGACTAGCGGGGGGGCGGGGCTACGAGCAGTACTTC; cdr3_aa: CSTGLAGGRGYEQYF
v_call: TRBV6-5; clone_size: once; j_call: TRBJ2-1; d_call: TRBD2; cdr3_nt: TGTGCCAGCAGTTACTCCCAGCGGGGGTACAATGAGCAGTTCTTC; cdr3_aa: CASSYSQRGYNEQFF
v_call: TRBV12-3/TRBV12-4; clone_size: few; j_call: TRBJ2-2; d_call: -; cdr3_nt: TGTGCCAGCAGTTCCCCCAGCGGGGAGCTGTTTTTT; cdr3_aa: CASSSPSGELFF
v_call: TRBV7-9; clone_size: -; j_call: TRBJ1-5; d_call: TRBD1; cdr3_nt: TGTGCCAGCAGCTTAGGGGGGACAGATCAGCCCCAGCATTTT; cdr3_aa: CASSLGGTDQPQHF
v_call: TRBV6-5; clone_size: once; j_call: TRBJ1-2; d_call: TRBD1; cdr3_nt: TGTGCCAGCAGCCGTAGAGACAGGGATGTAGGTGGCTACACCTTC; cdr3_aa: CASSRRDRDVGGYTF
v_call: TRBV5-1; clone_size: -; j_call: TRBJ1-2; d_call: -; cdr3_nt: TGCGCCAGCAGCCCCCTGGGGCAACAGAACTATGGCTACACCTTC; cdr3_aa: CASSPLGQQNYGYTF
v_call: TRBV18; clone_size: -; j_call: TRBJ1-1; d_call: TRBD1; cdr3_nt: TGTGCCAGCTCACCGGACAGGGGAAGGAGCACTGAAGCTTTCTTT; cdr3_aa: CASSPDRGRSTEAFF
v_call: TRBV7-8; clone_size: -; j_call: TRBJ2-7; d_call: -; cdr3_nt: TGTGCCAGCAGCTTTTCAGGGTCCGACGAGCAGTACTTC; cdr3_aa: CASSFSGSDEQYF